A selection of T cell receptor beta chains follows, all from one sample in a study of T cell repertoires in cytomegalovirus infection. Each CDR3 protein is one row after TCRdb ran MiXCR on the reads. The sample lists hundreds of thousands of distinct CDR3 sequences; roughly a third were seen once. Antigen specificity for these receptors is unknown. Here the sequenced sample was cultured PBMCs, taken from culture after CMV antigen stimulation. These receptors were taken from a human donor in good health (CMV status not recorded). Some clones in this sample may be carry-over from other donors' samples. CDR3s include the opening cysteine and the closing phenylalanine or tryptophan. The order of the fields is J gene, clone size, V gene, D gene, CDR3 DNA, CDR3 protein. D genes are given only for firm matches. Clone size is shown for a subset of rows, as once, few, many or a class of expanded clone.

J gene: TRBJ2-5
clone size: NA
V gene: TRBV28
D gene: NA
CDR3 DNA: TGTGCCAGCAGTCTCTCGACTAGTTCCCAGTACTTC
CDR3 protein: CASSLSTSSQYF

J gene: TRBJ2-3
clone size: few
V gene: TRBV6-6
D gene: TRBD1
CDR3 DNA: TGTGCCAGCAGTTACTCGGGACAGCGGGATACGCAGTATTTT
CDR3 protein: CASSYSGQRDTQYF

J gene: TRBJ2-5
clone size: many
V gene: TRBV7-6
D gene: NA
CDR3 DNA: TGTGCCAGCAGCCTCTACGAGCCCCCTCGGGAGACCCAGTACTTC
CDR3 protein: CASSLYEPPRETQYF

J gene: TRBJ2-1
clone size: few
V gene: TRBV7-9
D gene: NA
CDR3 DNA: TGTGCCAGCAGCCTACCCTCAAATGAGCAGTTCTTC
CDR3 protein: CASSLPSNEQFF

J gene: TRBJ1-1
clone size: NA
V gene: TRBV7-9
D gene: NA
CDR3 DNA: TGTGCCAGCAGCTTAGTAAGATCAGGGGCGACTGAAGCTTTCTTT
CDR3 protein: CASSLVRSGATEAFF

J gene: TRBJ2-1
clone size: NA
V gene: TRBV24-1
D gene: TRBD1
CDR3 DNA: TGTGCCACCAGTGACCAGGGGGTATCCTACAATGAGCAGTTCTTC
CDR3 protein: CATSDQGVSYNEQFF

J gene: TRBJ1-1
clone size: many
V gene: TRBV7-2
D gene: NA
CDR3 DNA: TGTGCCAGCAGCCCAGGGAGCACTGAAGCTTTCTTT
CDR3 protein: CASSPGSTEAFF

J gene: TRBJ1-5
clone size: few
V gene: TRBV28
D gene: NA
CDR3 DNA: TGTGCCAGCACTCGGGTCAATCAGCCCCAGCATTTT
CDR3 protein: CASTRVNQPQHF

J gene: TRBJ2-3
clone size: few
V gene: TRBV10-3
D gene: NA
CDR3 DNA: TGTGCCATCAGTGAGCGGACTCCTTATACGCAGTATTTT
CDR3 protein: CAISERTPYTQYF

J gene: TRBJ2-2
clone size: many
V gene: TRBV7-2
D gene: NA
CDR3 DNA: TGTGCCAGCAGGGCCGGGACTAACACCGGGGAGCTGTTTTTT
CDR3 protein: CASRAGTNTGELFF

J gene: TRBJ1-5
clone size: NA
V gene: TRBV19
D gene: NA
CDR3 DNA: TGTGCCAGTAGTATAAGGGACACGAATTCCAATCAGCCCCAGCATTTT
CDR3 protein: CASSIRDTNSNQPQHF

J gene: TRBJ1-5
clone size: NA
V gene: TRBV6-5
D gene: NA
CDR3 DNA: TGTGCCAGCAGCCTATTCAAAGGTAGCAATCAGCCCCAGCATTTT
CDR3 protein: CASSLFKGSNQPQHF

J gene: TRBJ2-3
clone size: NA
V gene: TRBV29-1
D gene: NA
CDR3 DNA: TGCAGCGCTCCATGGAACAGCCACGGGGGTACGCAGTATTTT
CDR3 protein: CSAPWNSHGGTQYF

J gene: TRBJ1-3
clone size: few
V gene: TRBV7-6
D gene: NA
CDR3 DNA: TGTGCCAGCATCTCACTAAGGGGTAACACCATATATTTT
CDR3 protein: CASISLRGNTIYF

J gene: TRBJ2-7
clone size: few
V gene: TRBV28
D gene: NA
CDR3 DNA: TGTGCCAGCAGCCCCCTCCAACCCCCCTACGAGCAGTACTTC
CDR3 protein: CASSPLQPPYEQYF

J gene: TRBJ2-5
clone size: NA
V gene: TRBV10-3
D gene: NA
CDR3 DNA: TGTGCCATCAGGAGGGACTCTGGGCTGAGTACCCAGTACTTC
CDR3 protein: CAIRRDSGLSTQYF

J gene: TRBJ2-1
clone size: many
V gene: TRBV12-3/TRBV12-4
D gene: NA
CDR3 DNA: TGTGCCAGCACCAAACGACAACAGGGCTGGATTCACAATGAGCAGTTCTTC
CDR3 protein: CASTKRQQGWIHNEQFF

J gene: TRBJ2-5
clone size: NA
V gene: TRBV7-6
D gene: NA
CDR3 DNA: TGTGCCAGCAGCAGAGGACCCGCGGAGACCCAGTACTTC
CDR3 protein: CASSRGPAETQYF

J gene: TRBJ2-1
clone size: NA
V gene: TRBV6-7
D gene: TRBD2
CDR3 DNA: TGTGCCAGCAGTTACTCGATCAGGGGGCCACTAGCGGGAAGTCTAAGGCCTCATGAGCAGTTCTTC
CDR3 protein: CASSYSIRGPLAGSLRPHEQFF

J gene: TRBJ1-1
clone size: NA
V gene: TRBV28
D gene: NA
CDR3 DNA: TGTGCCAGCAGTCCCCCACGGCGGGATTCGGCTGAAGCTTTCTTT
CDR3 protein: CASSPPRRDSAEAFF

J gene: TRBJ2-3
clone size: few
V gene: TRBV7-2
D gene: NA
CDR3 DNA: TGTGCCAGCGGGGCCGGCCCCATGGATACGCAGTATTTT
CDR3 protein: CASGAGPMDTQYF

J gene: TRBJ2-1
clone size: many
V gene: TRBV7-2
D gene: NA
CDR3 DNA: TGTGCCAGCAGCCCCCGGGGGAGGTTCCCCTACAATGAGCAGTTCTTC
CDR3 protein: CASSPRGRFPYNEQFF

J gene: TRBJ2-3
clone size: many
V gene: TRBV7-2
D gene: NA
CDR3 DNA: TGTGCCAGCAGCTTGAACCCCACAGATACGCAGTATTTT
CDR3 protein: CASSLNPTDTQYF

J gene: TRBJ2-1
clone size: many
V gene: TRBV7-2
D gene: TRBD2
CDR3 DNA: TGTGCCAGCAGCCCCTTAGCGGGAGGCAATGAGCAGTTCTTC
CDR3 protein: CASSPLAGGNEQFF

J gene: TRBJ2-3
clone size: NA
V gene: TRBV27
D gene: TRBD2
CDR3 DNA: TGTGCCAGCAGTTTGACTAGCGGGAGTGGACCAGATACGCAGTATTTT
CDR3 protein: CASSLTSGSGPDTQYF

J gene: TRBJ1-4
clone size: NA
V gene: TRBV4-3
D gene: NA
CDR3 DNA: TGCGCCAGCAGCCAAGTTCACAGGGTGAATGAAAAACTGTTTTTT
CDR3 protein: CASSQVHRVNEKLFF

J gene: TRBJ1-1
clone size: few
V gene: TRBV10-3
D gene: NA
CDR3 DNA: TGTGCCATCAGTGAGTCTGGGAGAATAAATAGCGCTTTCTTT
CDR3 protein: CAISESGRINSAFF

J gene: TRBJ2-7
clone size: few
V gene: TRBV7-2
D gene: NA
CDR3 DNA: TGTGCCAGCAGCAACCCCGGGCGTGGGATCTACGAGCAGTACTTC
CDR3 protein: CASSNPGRGIYEQYF

J gene: TRBJ2-1
clone size: NA
V gene: TRBV4-3
D gene: TRBD2
CDR3 DNA: TGCGCCAGCAGCCAACGTCCTCTAGCGGGTAATGAGCAGTTCTTC
CDR3 protein: CASSQRPLAGNEQFF

J gene: TRBJ2-1
clone size: NA
V gene: TRBV10-3
D gene: TRBD2
CDR3 DNA: TGTGCCATCACTCCGGGACTAGCGCATGAGCAGTTCTTC
CDR3 protein: CAITPGLAHEQFF

J gene: TRBJ1-2
clone size: NA
V gene: TRBV10-3
D gene: TRBD1
CDR3 DNA: TGTGCCATCAGTGCCTTACAGGGGGCCTCTGGCTACACCTTC
CDR3 protein: CAISALQGASGYTF

J gene: TRBJ1-5
clone size: NA
V gene: TRBV28
D gene: TRBD1
CDR3 DNA: TGTGCCAGCAATTACGACAGGGGGCTCCAGCCCCAGCATTTT
CDR3 protein: CASNYDRGLQPQHF